This T cell receptor beta chain was retrieved from a study of shared clonotypes between healthy human individuals. CDR3 length: 15 residues. Germline V gene data show CDR1 as SGHTA and CDR2 as FQGNSA. The germline V and J ends were trimmed by 5 bases and 3 bases, with 13 bases remaining between them. Repertoires were generated with immunoSEQ multiplex PCR, while TCRdb's copy carries only in-frame clones and drops some. The sample comprises 2 million or so clones, roughly 94% of which are singletons, and approximately 0.13% rests with the top ten. Study results and caveats: Genetic and exposure-history diversity was limited by the small donor number.

As regards this clone: Its antigen is still unknown.

The chain links TRBV7-2 to TRBJ1-4; possible D gene TRBD1, 6 bases. This sequence originates from a man aged 18 to 29 in good health. Material: naive CD4+ T cells sorted from blood. Subset: CD45RA+ positively selected. The CDR3 coding sequence is TGTGCCAGCAGCCCTGCCCGACAGGCTAATGAAAAACTGTTTTTT. Translation gives CASSPARQANEKLFF.